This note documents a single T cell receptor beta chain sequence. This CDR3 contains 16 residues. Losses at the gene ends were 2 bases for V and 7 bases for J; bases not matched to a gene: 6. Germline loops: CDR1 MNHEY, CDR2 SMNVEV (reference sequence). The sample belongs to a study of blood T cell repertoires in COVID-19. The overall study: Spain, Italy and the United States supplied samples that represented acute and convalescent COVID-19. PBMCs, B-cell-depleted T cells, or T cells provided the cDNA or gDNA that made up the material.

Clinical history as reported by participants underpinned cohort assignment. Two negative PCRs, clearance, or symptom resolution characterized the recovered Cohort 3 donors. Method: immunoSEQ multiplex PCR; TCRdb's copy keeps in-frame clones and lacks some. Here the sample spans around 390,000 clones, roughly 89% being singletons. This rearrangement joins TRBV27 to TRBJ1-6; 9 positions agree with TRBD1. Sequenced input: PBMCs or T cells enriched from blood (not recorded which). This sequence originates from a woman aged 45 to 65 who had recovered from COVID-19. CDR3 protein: CASSLKGTGSNSPLHF. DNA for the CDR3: TGTGCCAGCAGTTTAAAGGGGACAGGGTCGAATTCACCCCTCCACTTT.